One and the same sample provided the 23 T cell receptor beta chains below, sequenced in a study of blood T cell repertoires in COVID-19. The assay was immunoSEQ multiplex PCR, and TCRdb's table has in-frame clones only and misses some. The profile shows around 57,000 clones, around 90% of them singletons. The sequencing input was peripheral blood. The receptors derive from a human donor with active COVID-19. The donor label of this sample is uncertain.

V gene TRBV6-5 combines with J gene TRBJ2-7; D perhaps matches TRBD2 (6 bases). The ends were cut back, 7 bases at V and 6 bases at J, with 16 bases in the middle. Per the germline V gene, CDR1 is MNHEY and CDR2 is SVGAGI. The CDR3 runs 13 residues. The CDR3, as DNA: TGTGCCAGCACCTTACCGGGGGTAAGCGAGCAGTACTTC. Translated: CASTLPGVSEQYF.

V is TRBV15 and J is TRBJ1-2, with D hard to call. Trimming took off 3 bases at V and 0 bases at J, with 17 bases between the two ends. The CDR3 is made up of 17 amino acids. The V gene's germline CDR1 is LNHNV and CDR2 YYDKDF (reference sequence). The CDR3 DNA follows: TGTGCCACCAGCAGGAGGGTCCCGTCGTCCCCTAACTATGGCTACACCTTC. Translation: CATSRRVPSSPNYGYTF.

The chain couples TRBV7-8 to TRBJ2-5; 7 bases agree with TRBD1. Germline CDR1 SGHVS, CDR2 FQNEAQ. V shed 10 bases, J shed 4 bases, and the junction held 12 bases outside the gene matches. This CDR3 spans 14 amino acids. Here the CDR3 reads CATQVDRDRETQYF. The CDR3 DNA sequence: TGTGCCACCCAAGTTGACAGGGACCGAGAGACCCAGTACTTC.

V is TRBV11-2 and J is TRBJ1-4, with TRBD1 as a possible D gene (5 bases). The CDR3 loop spans 13 amino acids. V was clipped by 5 bases and J by 7 bases, with 11 bases between them. Germline V CDR1 and CDR2: SGHAT, FQNNGV. CDR3 amino acids: CASSGGGPEKLFF. The DNA of the CDR3 is TGTGCCAGCAGCGGGGGGGGACCTGAAAAACTGTTTTTT.

This chain links TRBV11-2 with TRBJ2-7; no firm D call. The V gene's germline CDR1 is SGHAT and CDR2 FQNNGV. This CDR3 comprises 14 residues. V lost 0 bases to trimming and J lost 0 bases, with 6 bases between them. This CDR3 is CASSLELFSYEQYF. The CDR3 region has the DNA TGTGCCAGCAGCTTAGAACTCTTCTCCTACGAGCAGTACTTC.

V gene TRBV4-2 combines with J gene TRBJ2-5, with TRBD2 as a possible D gene (6 bases). Trimming left V 4 bases short and J 3 bases short, with 9 bases between. The CDR3 runs to 13 residues. CDR1 and CDR2 from the germline V gene are LGHNA and YNFKEQ. CDR3 amino acids: CASSRGAEETQYF. The CDR3 nucleotides are TGTGCCAGCAGCCGCGGGGCGGAAGAGACCCAGTACTTC.

The chain links TRBV5-1 to TRBJ2-5; 9 bases agree with TRBD2. The V gene end was trimmed by 1 base and the J gene end by 5 bases; junction bases not matched to a gene: 9. This CDR3 is built from 16 residues. CDR1 is SGHRS and CDR2 is YFSETQ in the germline V gene. Here the CDR3 DNA reads TGCGCCAGCAGCTTGTGGCTAGCGGGATTGCTGGAGACCCAGTACTTC. Its protein product is CASSLWLAGLLETQYF.

The V gene is TRBV7-2, the J gene TRBJ2-3, with 8 bases identical to TRBD1. V shed 2 bases and J 0 bases; nucleotides not matched to a gene: 4. The CDR3 consists of 16 residues. CDR1 and CDR2 from the germline V gene are SGHTA and FQGNSA. The CDR3 here is CASSLMNRGSTDTQYF. The CDR3 DNA follows: TGTGCCAGCAGCTTAATGAACAGGGGGAGCACAGATACGCAGTATTTT.

This sequence joins TRBV6-2 or TRBV6-3 and TRBJ2-2; 8 bases map to TRBD1. J lost 3 bases, V lost 2 bases, and 8 bases had no gene match. The CDR3 sequence is 17 residues long. The germline gives CDR1 MNHEY, CDR2 SVGEGT. The DNA for the CDR3 is TGTGCCAGCAGTTACCCGAGACAGGGGTTAGACACCGGGGAGCTGTTTTTT. It is translated as CASSYPRQGLDTGELFF.

This clone showed up just once. This chain connects TRBV18 to TRBJ1-2; D possibly corresponds to TRBD1 (5 bases). Germline V gene sequence: CDR1 KGHSH, CDR2 LQKENI. V lost 0 bases and J 0 bases, leaving 11 bases between the germline ends. The CDR3 is 16 amino acids. CDR3 residues: CASSPPMTVPNYGYTF. CDR3 DNA: TGTGCCAGCTCACCACCGATGACAGTCCCTAACTATGGCTACACCTTC.

The genes are TRBV29-1 and TRBJ1-6; 7 bases line up with TRBD1. After removal of 4 bases from V and 2 bases from J, the junction contained 5 bases not matched to a gene. The CDR3 runs to 15 residues. The germline CDR1 and CDR2 sequences are SQVTM and ANQGSEA. The CDR3 here is CSVAYGTAYNSPLHF. As DNA, the CDR3 is TGCAGCGTTGCCTACGGGACAGCCTATAATTCACCCCTCCACTTT.

Here the CDR3 reads CASSVGGETQYF. CDR3 coding DNA: TGTGCCAGCAGCGTAGGAGGAGAGACCCAGTACTTC. This rearrangement joins TRBV9 to TRBJ2-5; no clear D gene. CDR3 size: 12 residues. Trimming took 0 bases from V and 4 from J, leaving 4 bases between them. CDR1 and CDR2 from the germline V gene are SGDLS and YYNGEE.

V and J are TRBV11-1 and TRBJ2-7, with unresolved D. The CDR3 is made up of 11 amino acids. The ends were cut back, 1 base at V and 8 bases at J, with 6 bases in the middle. Germline V gene lookup returns CDR1 SGHAT and CDR2 FQDESV (reference sequence). Here the CDR3 DNA reads TGTGCCAGCAGCTTAGGAGCGAAGCAGTACTTC. Amino acid sequence: CASSLGAKQYF.

This clone was seen once. The chain is built from TRBV3-1 (or the pseudogene TRBV3-2) and TRBJ2-3, with D perhaps TRBD1 (5 bases). Per the germline V gene, CDR1 is LGHDT and CDR2 is YNNKEL (reference sequence). The ends were cut back, 1 base at V and 1 base at J, with 12 bases in the middle. The CDR3 has 16 amino acids. CDR3 region: CASSQGSGYRTDTQYF. The CDR3 DNA sequence: TGTGCCAGCAGCCAAGGTTCAGGGTATCGCACAGATACGCAGTATTTT.

The CDR3 loop is CASSLIPGGTTEAFF. In DNA, the CDR3 is TGTGCCAGCAGCTTAATTCCGGGGGGCACCACTGAAGCTTTCTTT. V usage is TRBV7-3 and J usage is TRBJ1-1, with D perhaps TRBD1 (6 bases). This CDR3 is 15 amino acids long. Between the trimmed V and J ends, which lost 1 base and 4 bases, there was a span of 13 bases. Germline CDR1 SGHTA, CDR2 FQGTGA.

This sequence joins TRBV29-1 and TRBJ2-1; 9 bases are a match to TRBD1. CDR1 SQVTM and CDR2 ANQGSEA come from the germline V gene. V was pared by 7 bases and J by 7 bases, with 5 bases of the junction left unmatched. The CDR3 extends over 12 amino acids. The CDR3 here is CSAGQGVNEQFF. CDR3 sequence (DNA): TGCAGCGCGGGACAGGGTGTTAATGAGCAGTTCTTC.

V usage is TRBV2 and J usage is TRBJ1-5; 9 nucleotides agree with TRBD1. This CDR3 is 15 amino acids long. CDR1 and CDR2 (germline): SNHLY, FYNNEI. Unmatched junction bases numbered 9, after V lost 8 bases and J lost 4 bases. The CDR3 coding sequence is TGTGCCAGCTCATACACAGGGGGCTTTAATCAGCCCCAGCATTTT. The encoded protein is CASSYTGGFNQPQHF. The complete variable domain, with remaining parts taken from reference TRBV2 and TRBJ1-5, reads EPEVTQTPSHQVTQMGQEVILRCVPISNHLYFYWYRQILGQKVEFLVSFYNNEISEKSEIFDDQFSVERPDGSNFTLKIRSTKLEDSAMYFCASSYTGGFNQPQHFGDGTRLSIL.

This sequence joins TRBV7-3 and TRBJ2-5; tentatively, D is TRBD2 (7 bases). Trimming pared 4 bases from V and 4 bases from J, leaving 16 bases between. CDR3 size: 15 residues. CDR1 and CDR2 from the germline V gene are SGHTA and FQGTGA. The CDR3 nucleotides are TGTGCCAGCAGCTCGATGCGGGGGCCGTTAGAGACCCAGTACTTC. It specifies CASSSMRGPLETQYF.

This chain connects TRBV5-1 to TRBJ2-5; 10 positions match TRBD1. Trimming cost V 5 bases and J 5 bases; bases outside gene matches: 9. CDR3 length equals 15 residues. Germline V gene sequence: CDR1 SGHRS, CDR2 YFSETQ. CDR3 amino acids: CASSPMTGGMETQYF. CDR3 in DNA: TGCGCCAGCAGTCCTATGACAGGGGGCATGGAGACCCAGTACTTC.

The chain is built from TRBV7-2 and TRBJ1-1; TRBD1 is a possible D gene (5 bases). This CDR3 has 15 amino acids. V lost 2 bases, J lost 0 bases, and 10 bases lay in between. Germline CDR1 is SGHTA and CDR2 is FQGNSA. The CDR3 region has the DNA TGTGCCAGCAGCTTAAGAAGGGGTATGAACACTGAAGCTTTCTTT. It translates to CASSLRRGMNTEAFF.

This chain joins TRBV4-1 and TRBJ2-3; possibly TRBD1 for D (5 bases). Trimming cost V 5 bases and J 4 bases, with 22 bases left between them. The CDR3 has 17 amino acids. Germline V gene sequence: CDR1 MGHRA, CDR2 YSYEKL. CDR3 protein: CASSLTPQETPADTQYF. The CDR3 DNA reads TGCGCCAGCAGCTTGACACCACAGGAGACACCAGCAGATACGCAGTATTTT.

The rearrangement uses TRBV29-1 and TRBJ2-1; D perhaps matches TRBD1 (6 bases). The CDR3 has 12 amino acids. Germline V gene sequence: CDR1 SQVTM, CDR2 ANQGSEA. V was cut by 5 bases and J by 2 bases, with 7 bases left in between. CDR3 coding DNA: TGCAGCGTTCGGACAGCCTACAATGAGCAGTTCTTC. Translating it yields CSVRTAYNEQFF.

The V and J genes are TRBV6-5 and TRBJ1-2; D not certain. Trimming took 6 bases from V and 4 from J, leaving 9 bases between them. The CDR3 is 12 amino acids. Germline CDR1 MNHEY, CDR2 SVGAGI. The CDR3 loop is CASSPTAYGYTF. In DNA form, the CDR3 reads TGTGCCAGCAGCCCCACAGCCTATGGCTACACCTTC.